The 26 T cell receptor beta chains below were found in one sample sequenced in a study of blood T cell repertoires in COVID-19. Some clones are missing from TCRdb's copy, which holds only in-frame ones; the method was immunoSEQ multiplex PCR. The sample lists approximately 200,000 clones, just under 90% seen once, with roughly 1.2% in the top ten. The sequenced material came from PBMCs or T cells enriched from blood (not recorded which). The receptors here all came from a man between 25 and 39 years old who had recovered from COVID-19.

This chain links TRBV7-9 with TRBJ2-3, with TRBD2 matching 10 bases. The CDR3 has 18 amino acids. Germline V CDR1 and CDR2: SEHNR, FQNEAQ (reference sequence). Trimming removed 5 bases from V and 2 bases from J; junction bases left unmatched: 13. This CDR3 is CASSPPLGLAGATDTQYF. DNA of the CDR3: TGTGCCAGCAGCCCGCCCCTGGGGCTAGCGGGGGCCACAGATACGCAGTATTTT.

J is TRBJ2-7 and V is TRBV9; TRBD1 matches 8 bases. The CDR3 is made up of 12 amino acids. CDR1 is SGDLS, CDR2 YYNGEE, per germline. J gave up 8 bases and V 4 bases, and 5 bases lay outside the gene matches. CDR3 residues: CASSSGQGKQYF. The CDR3 DNA is TGTGCCAGCAGCTCAGGACAGGGCAAGCAGTACTTC.

The genes are TRBV7-9 and TRBJ2-5; TRBD2 matches 10 bases. Germline CDR1 reads SEHNR; CDR2 reads FQNEAQ (reference sequence). The V gene end was trimmed by 1 base and the J gene end by 5 bases; junction bases not matched to a gene: 13. The CDR3 loop spans 18 amino acids. CDR3 amino acids: CASSLDRLGSGRIETQYF. CDR3 nucleotides: TGTGCCAGCAGCTTAGACCGCCTCGGTAGCGGGAGGATCGAGACCCAGTACTTC.

This clone has only a few counts. The V and J genes are TRBV2 and TRBJ1-5, with unresolved D. The germline gives CDR1 SNHLY, CDR2 FYNNEI. V gave up 3 bases and J gave up 6 bases, with 12 bases separating them. CDR3 size: 14 residues. Written as DNA, the CDR3 is TGTGCCAGCAGTGAGAGGGTATTCGGTCAGCCCCAGCATTTT. This sequence encodes CASSERVFGQPQHF.

The J gene is TRBJ1-1, the V gene TRBV2, with D possibly matching TRBD1 (6 bases). CDR3 length: 14 residues. Germline V gives CDR1 SNHLY, CDR2 FYNNEI. Trimming took off 6 bases at V and 3 bases at J, with 14 bases between the two ends. DNA of the CDR3: TGTGCCAGCAGCCGGAGACAGGCGGACACTGAAGCTTTCTTT. Protein: CASSRRQADTEAFF. Full variable domain (missing parts from reference TRBV2 and TRBJ1-1): EPEVTQTPSHQVTQMGQEVILRCVPISNHLYFYWYRQILGQKVEFLVSFYNNEISEKSEIFDDQFSVERPDGSNFTLKIRSTKLEDSAMYFCASSRRQADTEAFFGQGTRLTVV.

This clone has ten or more counts. The chain combines TRBV30 with TRBJ1-2; 11 nucleotides agree with TRBD1. The CDR3 length is 15 residues. Germline values: CDR1 GTSNPN, CDR2 SVGIG (reference sequence). Germline trimming cut 0 bases from V and 6 bases from J; bases unmatched to any gene: 6. CDR3 sequence (DNA): TGTGCCTGGAGTGTAGGGGGACAGGGGGTGAATGGCTACACCTTC. Translation gives CAWSVGGQGVNGYTF.

The J gene is TRBJ2-7, the V gene TRBV19, with a possible D match to TRBD2 (6 bases). The CDR3 sequence is 13 residues long. Trimming left V 5 bases short and J 4 bases short, with 12 bases between. Looked up from germline, CDR1 is LNHDA and CDR2 is SQIVND (reference sequence). The CDR3 region has the DNA TGTGCCAGTAGTGAAGGGAGGACTTACGAGCAGTACTTC. Protein sequence: CASSEGRTYEQYF.

The chain couples TRBV9 to TRBJ2-2; 8 bases are shared with TRBD2. CDR1 and CDR2 from the germline V gene are SGDLS and YYNGEE. Trimming took 0 bases from V and 2 from J; bases not matched to a gene: 6. The CDR3 is 17 amino acids. As DNA, the CDR3 is TGTGCCAGCAGCGTAGTTGGTAGCGGGGTCAACACCGGGGAGCTGTTTTTT. Amino acids: CASSVVGSGVNTGELFF.

The chain recombines TRBV7-2 with TRBJ2-7, with 12 nucleotides matching TRBD2. The germline CDR1 and CDR2 sequences are SGHTA and FQGNSA. The CDR3 totals 18 residues. V was clipped by 1 base and J by 1 base; unmatched bases: 8. The CDR3 DNA follows: TGTGCCAGCAGCTTAGATCGCCTAGCGGGGGGGCCTTCCTACGAGCAGTACTTC. The encoded protein is CASSLDRLAGGPSYEQYF.

The chain combines TRBV4-1 with TRBJ2-2; 9 bases are shared with TRBD1. The CDR3 is made up of 16 amino acids. V lost 6 bases to trimming and J lost 3 bases; unmatched junction nucleotides: 8. Germline lookup yields CDR1 MGHRA and CDR2 YSYEKL. CDR3 protein: CASRTLGQGYTGELFF. The CDR3 DNA is TGCGCCAGCAGGACCTTGGGACAGGGCTACACCGGGGAGCTGTTTTTT.

The CDR3 spells CSVVVTNTEAFF. In DNA, the CDR3 is TGCAGCGTCGTAGTTACGAACACTGAAGCTTTCTTT. The genes are TRBV29-1 and TRBJ1-1; D ambiguous. The CDR3 spans 12 residues. Germline V gives CDR1 SQVTM, CDR2 ANQGSEA. Trimming cost V 6 bases and J 1 base, with 9 bases left between them.

The chain links TRBV10-3 to TRBJ1-1; TRBD1 is a possible D gene (5 bases). CDR1 is ENHRY, CDR2 SYGVKD, per germline. The CDR3 runs 14 residues. V gave up 3 bases and J gave up 5 bases, with 13 bases separating them. The CDR3 sequence: CAISESREGTEAFF. CDR3 coding DNA: TGTGCCATCAGTGAAAGCAGGGAAGGAACTGAAGCTTTCTTT.

V is TRBV29-1 and J is TRBJ1-2; 7 nucleotides agree with TRBD1. Germline assignment: CDR1 SQVTM and CDR2 ANQGSEA. This CDR3 spans 12 amino acids. Unmatched junction bases numbered 2, after V lost 7 bases and J lost 0 bases. In DNA, the CDR3 is TGCAGCGGCGGGACAGCTAACTATGGCTACACCTTC. Translation gives CSGGTANYGYTF. Full variable domain (missing parts from reference TRBV29-1 and TRBJ1-2): SAVISQKPSRDICQRGTSLTIQCQVDSQVTMMFWYRQQPGQSLTLIATANQGSEATYESGFVIDKFPISRPNLTFSTLTVSNMSPEDSSIYLCSGGTANYGYTFGSGTRLTVV.

The rearrangement links TRBV5-6 to TRBJ1-2, with 9 bases aligning to TRBD1. Germline V gene lookup returns CDR1 SGHDT and CDR2 YYEEEE. With V trimmed by 1 base and J by 5 bases, 6 bases remained unmatched. This CDR3 is built from 15 residues. The CDR3 DNA reads TGTGCCAGCAGCTTGCCCGGGACAGGGAGGTATGGCTACACCTTC. Translated: CASSLPGTGRYGYTF.

This rearrangement joins TRBV2 to TRBJ1-3, with D unclear. The V and J ends lost 7 bases and 0 bases respectively, with 16 bases between them. The CDR3 runs 16 residues. The germline CDR1 and CDR2 sequences are SNHLY and FYNNEI. CDR3 loop: CASKRYDNNSGNTIYF. The CDR3 DNA is TGTGCCAGCAAAAGATACGACAACAACTCTGGAAACACCATATATTTT.

V gene TRBV7-2 combines with J gene TRBJ1-5; a weak D match, TRBD1 (6 bases). Trimming left V 1 base short and J 6 bases short, with 13 bases between. There are 15 residues in the CDR3. In germline, CDR1 is SGHTA, CDR2 FQGNSA. The CDR3 reads CASSLEHRVGQPQHF. The CDR3, as DNA: TGTGCCAGCAGCTTAGAACACAGGGTCGGTCAGCCCCAGCATTTT.

The chain is built from TRBV7-8 and TRBJ2-3; 8 nucleotides agree with TRBD2. Per germline, CDR1 SGHVS and CDR2 FQNEAQ. The length of the CDR3 is 16 residues. The J segment lost 1 base and the V segment lost 5 bases, leaving 8 bases of the junction unmatched. The CDR3 DNA reads TGTGCCAGCAGCCGAGTAGCGGGAAGGGGCACAGATACGCAGTATTTT. It translates to CASSRVAGRGTDTQYF.

The chain uses TRBV7-2 and TRBJ1-2; 7 bases are a match to TRBD1. This CDR3 comprises 15 residues. V lost 4 bases and J lost 4; bases outside the gene matches: 9. Germline CDR1 reads SGHTA; CDR2 reads FQGNSA. The CDR3 spells CASSYTQGVGYGYTF. DNA for the CDR3: TGTGCCAGCAGCTACACCCAGGGGGTAGGCTATGGCTACACCTTC.

The rearrangement links TRBV5-4 to TRBJ1-4; D is ambiguous. Germline loops: CDR1 SGHNT, CDR2 YYREEE (reference sequence). CDR3 length: 15 amino acids. V was pared by 0 bases and J by 4 bases, with 10 bases between. CDR3 in amino acids: CASSLDGLGNEKLFF. In DNA, the CDR3 is TGTGCCAGCAGCTTGGACGGACTTGGTAATGAAAAACTGTTTTTT.

The CDR3 spells CASSQGGTAGHQPQHF. DNA for the CDR3: TGTGCCAGCAGCCAAGGCGGGACAGCGGGCCATCAGCCCCAGCATTTT. J is TRBJ1-5 and V is TRBV3-1 (or the pseudogene TRBV3-2); 7 bases are shared with TRBD1. The CDR3 is 16 amino acids. After removal of 1 base from V and 5 bases from J, the junction contained 8 bases not matched to a gene. Looked up from germline, CDR1 is LGHDT and CDR2 is YNNKEL (reference sequence).

This clone was seen once. The rearrangement links TRBV6-1 to TRBJ1-6; a possible D gene is TRBD1 (5 bases). The V end was cut by 2 bases, the J end by 7 bases, with 12 bases between. The CDR3 runs to 15 residues. Germline assignment: CDR1 MNHNS and CDR2 SASEGT. The CDR3 DNA reads TGTGCCAGCAGTGAACCTGACAGCGAAAATTCACCCCTCCACTTT. It yields the protein CASSEPDSENSPLHF.

J is TRBJ2-1 and V is TRBV12-3 or TRBV12-4, with unresolved D. This CDR3 has 11 amino acids. V was trimmed by 5 bases and J by 7 bases, leaving 6 bases between them. The chain's CDR3 is CASSPLNEQFF. For the CDR3, the DNA is TGTGCCAGCAGTCCCCTTAATGAGCAGTTCTTC.

This chain uses TRBV10-3 with TRBJ1-5, with D tentatively TRBD1 (5 bases). The germline CDR1 and CDR2 sequences are ENHRY and SYGVKD. V was cut by 6 bases and J by 3 bases, with 12 bases left in between. This CDR3 is 14 amino acids long. CDR3 residues: CAIRGDRDNQPQHF. The CDR3 bases are TGTGCCATCAGGGGCGACAGAGACAATCAGCCCCAGCATTTT.

V gene TRBV28 combines with J gene TRBJ2-5; TRBD1 agrees at 8 bases. The CDR3 runs to 16 residues. The germline V gene encodes CDR1 MDHEN and CDR2 SYDVKM. V lost 1 base to trimming and J lost 5 bases; unmatched junction nucleotides: 9. The CDR3 DNA follows: TGTGCCAGCAGTTTATCCCTAGGACAGGGAACGGAGACCCAGTACTTC. As protein: CASSLSLGQGTETQYF.

This clone showed up just a few times. This sequence joins TRBV12-5 and TRBJ2-7; a weak D match, TRBD1 (6 bases). Per germline, CDR1 LGHNT and CDR2 FRNRAP. This CDR3 is built from 14 residues. V was cut by 6 bases and J by 4 bases, with 16 bases left in between. The CDR3 DNA reads TGTGCTAGTGGGACCCCGGACAGACCGTACGAGCAGTACTTC. This codes for CASGTPDRPYEQYF.

The count of this clone is one. The rearrangement uses TRBV9 and TRBJ2-7; 10 nucleotides align to TRBD2. The CDR3 length is 18 residues. From germline, CDR1 is SGDLS and CDR2 YYNGEE. Trimming at V came to 0 bases and at J to 1 base, leaving 10 bases not matched to a gene. CDR3 residues: CASSVGPSSGSMSYEQYF. Written as DNA, the CDR3 is TGTGCCAGCAGCGTAGGACCCTCTAGCGGGAGTATGTCCTACGAGCAGTACTTC.